The source of this T cell receptor (beta chain) is a study of technical replicates of blood from several donors. Only in-frame clones appear in the TCRdb table, and some are missing; sequencing was by immunoSEQ multiplex PCR. The table has 35,000 to 50,000 clones, about 96% seen once; the top ten hold approximately 0.37%. Germline loops: CDR1 SQVTM, CDR2 ANQGSEA. The CDR3 contains 12 residues. V shed 4 bases and J shed 2 bases, with 8 bases lying between them. Sequenced input: T cells isolated from PBMCs. The receptor was derived from a human donor in good health. V gene TRBV29-1 combines with J gene TRBJ2-5, with D perhaps matching TRBD1 (6 bases). Here the CDR3 reads CSVGDRQETQYF. Written as DNA, the CDR3 is TGCAGCGTTGGAGACAGGCAAGAGACCCAGTACTTC.